Presented here are 8 T cell receptor beta chains from one specimen sequenced in a study of CD8+CD57+ T cells in acquired aplastic anemia. Genomic DNA was employed as the template in profiling TCR beta VDJ and CDR3. Using its own MiXCR run on the reads, TCRdb lists one record per CDR3 protein. The data hold roughly 160,000 distinct CDR3 sequences, with under 75% observed a single time. Sequenced: sorted CD4+, CD8+, or CD8+CD57+ T cells (not recorded which) from PBMCs. These receptors came from a human donor in good health.

This clonotype was seen many times. The chain links TRBV19 to TRBJ1-5; a weak D match, TRBD1 (5 bases). The CDR3 sequence is 15 residues long. Germline-derived CDR1 and CDR2 are LNHDA and SQIVND (reference sequence). Between the trimmed V and J ends, which lost 3 bases and 4 bases, there was a span of 13 bases. This chain's CDR3 is CASSIRFEGNQPQHF. CDR3 sequence (DNA): TGTGCCAGTAGTATTAGGTTTGAGGGGAATCAGCCCCAGCATTTT.

The chain links TRBV9 to TRBJ2-3; D possibly uses TRBD1 or TRBD2 (5 bases each). CDR1 is SGDLS, CDR2 YYNGEE, per germline. V lost 4 bases to trimming and J lost 5 bases, with 20 bases between them. CDR3 size: 16 residues. The CDR3 DNA follows: TGTGCCAGCAGCTGGACTGGGGCCGACCCGGGAGATACGCAGTATTTT. Its protein product is CASSWTGADPGDTQYF.

This sequence joins TRBV5-6 and TRBJ1-6; possibly TRBD1 for D (6 bases). CDR3 length equals 16 residues. The germline CDR1 and CDR2 sequences are SGHDT and YYEEEE. The V and J ends lost 4 bases and 4 bases respectively, with 15 bases between them. CDR3: CASSPGVGTYNSPLHF. CDR3 bases: TGTGCCAGCAGCCCAGGGGTAGGCACTTATAATTCACCCCTCCACTTT.

With regard to this clonotype: Just one base apart from a much larger clone, this may be a read error. The J gene is TRBJ1-4, the V gene TRBV4-2, with D perhaps matching TRBD1 (6 bases). The CDR3 length is 15 residues. From germline, CDR1 is LGHNA and CDR2 YNFKEQ. Here the CDR3 DNA reads TGTGCCAACAGCCAAGGCAGGGGCATTGGAGAAAAACTGTTTTTT. Protein: CANSQGRGIGEKLFF.

V usage is TRBV7-9 and J usage is TRBJ2-1; 7 positions match TRBD1. Germline CDR1 SEHNR, CDR2 FQNEAQ (reference sequence). The CDR3 is 16 residues long. The V gene end was trimmed by 0 bases and the J gene end by 7 bases; junction bases not matched to a gene: 9. In DNA, the CDR3 is TGTGCCAGCAGCTTAGCGACAGGGCCAAATCCAAATGAGCAGTTCTTC. This codes for CASSLATGPNPNEQFF. Looking up the rest from reference TRBV7-9 and TRBJ2-1 gives the full variable domain: DTGVSQNPRHKITKRGQNVTFRCDPISEHNRLYWYRQTLGQGPEFLTYFQNEAQLEKSRLLSDRFSAERPKGSFSTLEIQRTEQGDSAMYLCASSLATGPNPNEQFFGPGTRLTVL.

This clonotype occurred once. The genes are TRBV5-1 and TRBJ2-5, with D unresolved. This CDR3 has 12 amino acids. Germline CDR1 is SGHRS and CDR2 is YFSETQ. Trimming took off 5 bases at V and 2 bases at J, with 7 bases between the two ends. The CDR3 DNA reads TGCGCCAGCAGATCATCGCAAGAGACCCAGTACTTC. Residues: CASRSSQETQYF.

In this sample, this clonotype turned up once. J is TRBJ2-4 and V is TRBV29-1; a possible D gene is TRBD1 (5 bases). This CDR3 spans 13 amino acids. V was trimmed by 7 bases and J by 6 bases, leaving 16 bases between them. Germline CDR1 is SQVTM and CDR2 is ANQGSEA. CDR3 loop: CSGSLQGGNIQYF. The CDR3 DNA sequence: TGCAGCGGTTCCCTCCAGGGTGGAAACATTCAGTACTTC.

The chain joins TRBV25-1 to TRBJ2-1; D may be TRBD1 or TRBD2 (6 bases each). Trimming took off 4 bases at V and 4 bases at J, with 11 bases between the two ends. The CDR3 is 14 amino acids. Germline V CDR1 and CDR2: MGHDK, SYGVNS. CDR3 in DNA: TGTGCCAGCAGTGTGCCGGGGGCGTACAATGAGCAGTTCTTC. It codes for CASSVPGAYNEQFF.